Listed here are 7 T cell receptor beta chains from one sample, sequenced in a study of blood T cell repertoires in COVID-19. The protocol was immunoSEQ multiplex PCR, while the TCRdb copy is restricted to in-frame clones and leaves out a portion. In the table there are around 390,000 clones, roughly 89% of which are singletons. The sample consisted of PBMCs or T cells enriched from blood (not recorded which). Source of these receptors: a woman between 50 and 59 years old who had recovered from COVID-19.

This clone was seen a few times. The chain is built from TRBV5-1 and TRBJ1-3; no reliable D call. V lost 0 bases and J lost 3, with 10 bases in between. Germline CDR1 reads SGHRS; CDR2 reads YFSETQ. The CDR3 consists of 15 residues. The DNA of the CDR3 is TGCGCCAGCAGCTTGGAGAGGGAAAGTGGAAACACCATATATTTT. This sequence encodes CASSLERESGNTIYF.

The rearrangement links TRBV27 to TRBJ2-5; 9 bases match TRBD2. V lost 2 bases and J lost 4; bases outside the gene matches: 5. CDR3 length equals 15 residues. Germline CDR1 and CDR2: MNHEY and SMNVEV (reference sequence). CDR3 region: CASSLKAGGPETQYF. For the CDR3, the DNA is TGTGCCAGCAGTTTAAAAGCGGGGGGCCCAGAGACCCAGTACTTC.

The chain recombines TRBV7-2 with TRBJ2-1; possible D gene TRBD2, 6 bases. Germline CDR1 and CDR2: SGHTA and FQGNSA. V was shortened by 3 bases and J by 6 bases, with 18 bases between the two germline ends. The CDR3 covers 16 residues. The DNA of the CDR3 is TGTGCCAGCAGCTTCCAAGCCGGGGGACCCTCCAATGAGCAGTTCTTC. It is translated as CASSFQAGGPSNEQFF.

CDR3 sequence (DNA): TGTGCCAGCAGCTCGGCCGGGACAGACTATGGCTACACCTTC. Translating gives CASSSAGTDYGYTF. V gene TRBV6-5 combines with J gene TRBJ1-2; 7 positions agree with TRBD1. The germline CDR1 and CDR2 sequences are MNHEY and SVGAGI. Trimming took 6 bases from V and 3 from J; bases not matched to a gene: 7. The CDR3 is 14 residues long.

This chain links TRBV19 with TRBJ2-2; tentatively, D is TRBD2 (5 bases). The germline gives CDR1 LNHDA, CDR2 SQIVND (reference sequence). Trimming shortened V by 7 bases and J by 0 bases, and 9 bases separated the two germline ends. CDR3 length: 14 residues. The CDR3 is CASTGITNTGELFF. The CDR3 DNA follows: TGTGCCAGTACGGGAATAACGAACACCGGGGAGCTGTTTTTT.

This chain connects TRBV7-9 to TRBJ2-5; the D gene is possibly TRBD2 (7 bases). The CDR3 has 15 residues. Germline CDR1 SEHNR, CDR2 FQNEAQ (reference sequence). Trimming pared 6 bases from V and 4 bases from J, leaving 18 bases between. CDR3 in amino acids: CASSFRGGVLETQYF. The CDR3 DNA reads TGTGCCAGCAGTTTTCGAGGGGGGGTCCTAGAGACCCAGTACTTC.

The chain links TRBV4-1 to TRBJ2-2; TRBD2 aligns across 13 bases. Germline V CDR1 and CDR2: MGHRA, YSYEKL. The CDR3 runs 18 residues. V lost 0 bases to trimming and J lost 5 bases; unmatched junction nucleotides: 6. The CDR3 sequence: CASSQDPLAGGLTGELFF. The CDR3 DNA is TGCGCCAGCAGCCAAGATCCACTAGCGGGGGGGCTGACCGGGGAGCTGTTTTTT.